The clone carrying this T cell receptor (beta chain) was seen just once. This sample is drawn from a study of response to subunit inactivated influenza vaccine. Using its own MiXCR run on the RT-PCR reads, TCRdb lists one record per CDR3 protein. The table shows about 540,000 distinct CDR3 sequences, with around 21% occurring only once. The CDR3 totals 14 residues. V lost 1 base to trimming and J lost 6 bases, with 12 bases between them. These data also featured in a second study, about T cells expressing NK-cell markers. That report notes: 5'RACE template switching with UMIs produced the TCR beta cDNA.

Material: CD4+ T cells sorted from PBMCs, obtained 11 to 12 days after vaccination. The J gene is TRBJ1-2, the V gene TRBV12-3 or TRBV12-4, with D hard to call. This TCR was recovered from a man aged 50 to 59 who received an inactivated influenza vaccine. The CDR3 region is CASSLVLTGNGYTF. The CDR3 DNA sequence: TGTGCCAGCAGTTTAGTTTTAACGGGGAATGGCTACACCTTC.